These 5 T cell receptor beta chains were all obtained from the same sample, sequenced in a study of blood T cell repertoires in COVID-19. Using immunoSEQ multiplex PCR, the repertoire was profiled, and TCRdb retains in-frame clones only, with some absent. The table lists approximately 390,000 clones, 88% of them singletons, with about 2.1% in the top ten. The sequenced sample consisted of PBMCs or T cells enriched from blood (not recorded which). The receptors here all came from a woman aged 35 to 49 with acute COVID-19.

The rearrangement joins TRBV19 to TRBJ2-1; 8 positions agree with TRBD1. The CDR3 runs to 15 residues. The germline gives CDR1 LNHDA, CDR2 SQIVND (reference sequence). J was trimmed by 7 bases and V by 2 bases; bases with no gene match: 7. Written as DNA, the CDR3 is TGTGCCAGTAGTATACAGGGGGCTACCCCGAATGAGCAGTTCTTC. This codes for CASSIQGATPNEQFF.

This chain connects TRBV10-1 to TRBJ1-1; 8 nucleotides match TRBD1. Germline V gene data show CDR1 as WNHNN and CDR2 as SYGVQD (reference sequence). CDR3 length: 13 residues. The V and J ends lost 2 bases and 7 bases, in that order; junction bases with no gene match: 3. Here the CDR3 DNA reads TGCGCCAGCAGTGAGGGACAGGGAATTGAAGCTTTCTTT. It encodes CASSEGQGIEAFF.

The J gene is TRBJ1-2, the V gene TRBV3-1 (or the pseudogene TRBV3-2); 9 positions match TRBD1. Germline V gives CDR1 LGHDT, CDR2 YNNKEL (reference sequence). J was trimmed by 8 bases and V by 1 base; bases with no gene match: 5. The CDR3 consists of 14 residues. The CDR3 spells CASSQGTGDWGYTF. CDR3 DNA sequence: TGTGCCAGCAGCCAAGGGACAGGGGATTGGGGCTACACCTTC.

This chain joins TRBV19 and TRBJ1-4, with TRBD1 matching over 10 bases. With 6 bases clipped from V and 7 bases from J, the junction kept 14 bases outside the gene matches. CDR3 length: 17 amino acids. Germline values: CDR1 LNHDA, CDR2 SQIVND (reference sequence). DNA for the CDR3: TGTGCCAGTAGCAAAACCGGGACAGGGGTTTTGGGTGAAAAACTGTTTTTT. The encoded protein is CASSKTGTGVLGEKLFF.

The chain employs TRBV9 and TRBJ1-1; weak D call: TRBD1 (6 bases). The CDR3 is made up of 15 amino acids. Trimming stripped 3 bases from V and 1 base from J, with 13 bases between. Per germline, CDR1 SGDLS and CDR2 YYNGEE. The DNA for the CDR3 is TGTGCCAGCAGCGCTACAGGGAGGGGGAACACTGAAGCTTTCTTT. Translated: CASSATGRGNTEAFF. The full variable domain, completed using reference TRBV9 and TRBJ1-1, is DSGVTQTPKHLITATGQRVTLRCSPRSGDLSVYWYQQSLDQGLQFLIQYYNGEERAKGNILERFSAQQFPDLHSELNLSSLELGDSALYFCASSATGRGNTEAFFGQGTRLTVV.